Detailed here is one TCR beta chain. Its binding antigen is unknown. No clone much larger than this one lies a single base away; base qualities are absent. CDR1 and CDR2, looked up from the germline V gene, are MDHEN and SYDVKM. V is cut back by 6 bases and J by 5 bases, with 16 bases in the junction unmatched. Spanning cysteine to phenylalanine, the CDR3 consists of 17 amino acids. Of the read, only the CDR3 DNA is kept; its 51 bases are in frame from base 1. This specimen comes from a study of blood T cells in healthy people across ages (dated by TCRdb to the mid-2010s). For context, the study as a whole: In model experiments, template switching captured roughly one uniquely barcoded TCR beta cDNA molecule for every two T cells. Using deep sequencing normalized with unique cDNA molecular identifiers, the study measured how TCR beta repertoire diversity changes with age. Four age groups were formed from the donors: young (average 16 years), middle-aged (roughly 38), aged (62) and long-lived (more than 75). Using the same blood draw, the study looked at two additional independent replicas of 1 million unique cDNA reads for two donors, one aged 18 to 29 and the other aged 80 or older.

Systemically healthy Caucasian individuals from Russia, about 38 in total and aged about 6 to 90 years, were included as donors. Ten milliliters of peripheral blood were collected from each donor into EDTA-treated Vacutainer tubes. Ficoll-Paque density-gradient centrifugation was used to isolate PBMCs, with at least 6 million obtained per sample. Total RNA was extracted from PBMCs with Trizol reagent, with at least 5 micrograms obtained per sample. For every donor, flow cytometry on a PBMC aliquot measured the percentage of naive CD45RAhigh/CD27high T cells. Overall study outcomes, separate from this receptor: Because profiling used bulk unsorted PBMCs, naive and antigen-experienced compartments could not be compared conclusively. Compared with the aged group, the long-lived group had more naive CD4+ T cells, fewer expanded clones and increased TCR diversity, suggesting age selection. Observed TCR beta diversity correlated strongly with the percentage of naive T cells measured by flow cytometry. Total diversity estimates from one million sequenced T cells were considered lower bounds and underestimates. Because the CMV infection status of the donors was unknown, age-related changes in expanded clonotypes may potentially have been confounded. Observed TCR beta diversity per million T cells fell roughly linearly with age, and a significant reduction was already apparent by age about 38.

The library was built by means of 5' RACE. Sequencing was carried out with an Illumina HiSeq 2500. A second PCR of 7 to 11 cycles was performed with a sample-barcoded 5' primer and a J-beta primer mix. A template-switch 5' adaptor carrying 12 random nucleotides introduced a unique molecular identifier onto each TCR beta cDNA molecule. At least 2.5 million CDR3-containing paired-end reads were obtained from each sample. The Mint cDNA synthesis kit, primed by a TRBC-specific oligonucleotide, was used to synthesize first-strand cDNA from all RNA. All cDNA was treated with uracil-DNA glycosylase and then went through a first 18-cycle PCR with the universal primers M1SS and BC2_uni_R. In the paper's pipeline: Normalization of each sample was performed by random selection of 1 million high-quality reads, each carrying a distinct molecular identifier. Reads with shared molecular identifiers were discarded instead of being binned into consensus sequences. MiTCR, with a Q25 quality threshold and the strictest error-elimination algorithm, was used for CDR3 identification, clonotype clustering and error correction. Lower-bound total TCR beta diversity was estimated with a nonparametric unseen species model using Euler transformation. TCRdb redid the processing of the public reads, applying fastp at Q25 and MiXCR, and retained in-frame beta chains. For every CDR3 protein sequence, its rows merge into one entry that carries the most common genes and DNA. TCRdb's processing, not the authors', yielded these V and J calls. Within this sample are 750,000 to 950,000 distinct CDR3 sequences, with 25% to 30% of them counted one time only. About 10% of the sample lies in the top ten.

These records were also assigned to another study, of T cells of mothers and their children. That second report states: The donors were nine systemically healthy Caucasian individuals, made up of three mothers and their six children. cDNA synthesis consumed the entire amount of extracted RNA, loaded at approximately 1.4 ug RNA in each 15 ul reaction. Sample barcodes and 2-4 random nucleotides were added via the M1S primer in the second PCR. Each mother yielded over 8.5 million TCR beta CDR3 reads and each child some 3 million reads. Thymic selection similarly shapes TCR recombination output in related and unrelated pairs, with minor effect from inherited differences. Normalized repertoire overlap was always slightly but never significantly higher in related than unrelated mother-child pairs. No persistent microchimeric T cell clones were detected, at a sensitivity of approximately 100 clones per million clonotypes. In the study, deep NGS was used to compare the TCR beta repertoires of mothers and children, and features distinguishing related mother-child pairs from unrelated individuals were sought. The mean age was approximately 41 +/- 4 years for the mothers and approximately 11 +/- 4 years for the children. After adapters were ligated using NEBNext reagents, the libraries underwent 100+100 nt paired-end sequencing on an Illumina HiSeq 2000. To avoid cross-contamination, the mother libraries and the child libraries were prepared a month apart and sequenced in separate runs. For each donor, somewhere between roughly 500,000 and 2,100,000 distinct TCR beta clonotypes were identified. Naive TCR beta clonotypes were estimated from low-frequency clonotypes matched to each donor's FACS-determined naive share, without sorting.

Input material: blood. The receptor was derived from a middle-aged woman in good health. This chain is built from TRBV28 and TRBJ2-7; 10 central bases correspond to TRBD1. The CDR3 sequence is CASRSTPGQGILNEQYF. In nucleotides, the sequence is TGTGCCAGCAGGTCAACCCCGGGACAGGGGATCCTAAACGAGCAGTACTTC.